The 20 T cell receptor beta chains presented below share a single source sample, sequenced in a study of blood T cell repertoires in COVID-19. Profiled with immunoSEQ multiplex PCR; TCRdb holds only in-frame clones, not every one. The repertoire has approximately 280,000 clones, 90% of them found once; the top ten carry about 1.7%. The specimen was PBMCs or T cells enriched from blood (not recorded which). The receptors were gathered from a woman between 18 and 30 years old with acute COVID-19.

The V gene is TRBV5-5, the J gene TRBJ2-2, with 8 bases identical to TRBD2. With 3 bases clipped from V and 7 bases from J, the junction kept 8 bases outside the gene matches. The CDR3 has 15 residues. The V gene's germline CDR1 is SGHKS and CDR2 YYEKEE (reference sequence). The CDR3 coding sequence is TGTGCCAGCAGCTACTCGGAGCGGGAGATCGGGGAGCTGTTTTTT. Protein product: CASSYSEREIGELFF.

V and J are TRBV7-2 and TRBJ2-1, with D possibly TRBD1 on 5 matching bases. Trimming removed 6 bases from V and 3 bases from J, with 12 bases in between. CDR3 length equals 14 residues. Germline CDR1 and CDR2: SGHTA and FQGNSA. The CDR3 reads CASRQLTDYNEQFF. In DNA, the CDR3 is TGTGCCAGCAGACAACTGACAGACTACAATGAGCAGTTCTTC.

The V gene is TRBV5-4, the J gene TRBJ2-7; TRBD1 might be the D (5 bases). Trimming left V 0 bases short and J 6 bases short, with 19 bases between. Germline loops: CDR1 SGHNT, CDR2 YYREEE (reference sequence). The CDR3 covers 16 residues. The CDR3 DNA sequence: TGTGCCAGCAGCTTGGCCCCTGACAGAATCAGGAGCGAGCAGTACTTC. Translating gives CASSLAPDRIRSEQYF.

The chain combines TRBV10-2 with TRBJ2-1; 8 bases align to TRBD2. V shed 6 bases, J shed 8 bases, and the junction held 9 bases outside the gene matches. Germline V gene data show CDR1 as WSHSY and CDR2 as SAAADI. There are 14 residues in the CDR3. The CDR3 spells CASRITGGADEQFF. The CDR3 region has the DNA TGCGCCAGCAGGATAACCGGGGGGGCGGATGAGCAGTTCTTC.

V gene TRBV7-9 combines with J gene TRBJ1-4; 8 bases are a match to TRBD1. The trim removed 7 bases at V and 5 bases at J, leaving 12 bases unmatched. In germline, CDR1 is SEHNR, CDR2 FQNEAQ (reference sequence). The CDR3 extends over 16 amino acids. CDR3 sequence: CASTRTGRGRNEKLFF. The CDR3 DNA follows: TGTGCCAGCACCAGGACAGGGAGGGGGCGGAATGAAAAACTGTTTTTT.

The chain recombines TRBV4-2 with TRBJ2-3; TRBD2 matches at 10 bases. The CDR3 has 17 residues. Looked up from germline, CDR1 is LGHNA and CDR2 is YNFKEQ. Germline trimming cut 1 base from V and 2 bases from J; bases unmatched to any gene: 6. The CDR3 protein is CASSQAAAGGPTDTQYF. CDR3 coding DNA: TGTGCCAGCAGCCAAGCCGCAGCGGGAGGGCCCACAGATACGCAGTATTTT.

The genes are TRBV27 and TRBJ2-7; 9 bases align to TRBD2. CDR3 size: 15 residues. V shed 4 bases and J 2 bases; nucleotides not matched to a gene: 6. CDR1 is MNHEY and CDR2 is SMNVEV in the germline V gene (reference sequence). As DNA, the CDR3 is TGTGCCAGCAGTTCCCAGCGGGAGGTTCCCTACGAGCAGTACTTC. It yields the protein CASSSQREVPYEQYF.

The chain has TRBV13 and TRBJ2-7, with 7 bases aligning to TRBD1. This CDR3 has 15 residues. V gave up 5 bases and J gave up 4 bases; unmatched junction bases: 11. CDR1 and CDR2 from the germline V gene are PRHDT and FYEKMQ (reference sequence). This CDR3 is CASSPAGQAIYEQYF. CDR3 coding DNA: TGTGCCAGCAGCCCCGCCGGACAGGCTATTTACGAGCAGTACTTC.

The rearrangement uses TRBV28 and TRBJ1-5; D perhaps matches TRBD1 (6 bases). Germline V CDR1 and CDR2: MDHEN, SYDVKM. There are 19 residues in the CDR3. Trimming took off 5 bases at V and 9 bases at J, with 32 bases between the two ends. CDR3 sequence reads: CASSRQINQGTLFRGPQHF. The DNA for the CDR3 is TGTGCCAGCAGTCGACAAATAAATCAGGGGACCCTTTTCCGGGGGCCCCAGCATTTT.

V usage is TRBV4-3 and J usage is TRBJ1-2; D is uncertain. Per the germline V gene, CDR1 is LGHNA and CDR2 is YSLEER. The CDR3 has 15 amino acids. The ends were cut back, 0 bases at V and 2 bases at J, with 10 bases in the middle. The CDR3 protein is CASSQDSHKNYGYTF. In DNA form, the CDR3 reads TGCGCCAGCAGCCAAGATTCCCACAAGAACTATGGCTACACCTTC.

In this sample, this clone turned up once. The chain employs TRBV7-9 and TRBJ1-3; the D gene is possibly TRBD1 (6 bases). V lost 5 bases to trimming and J lost 3 bases, with 14 bases between them. Germline-derived CDR1 and CDR2 are SEHNR and FQNEAQ (reference sequence). CDR3 length: 15 amino acids. This chain's CDR3 is CASSHSNRVGNTIYF. The CDR3 coding sequence is TGTGCCAGCAGCCATTCAAACAGGGTTGGAAACACCATATATTTT.

The rearrangement uses TRBV29-1 and TRBJ2-7, with D possibly being TRBD2 (5 bases). V lost 7 bases and J 4 bases, leaving 14 bases between the germline ends. Germline loops: CDR1 SQVTM, CDR2 ANQGSEA. The CDR3 extends over 12 amino acids. The CDR3 nucleotides read TGCAGCGCCCTGGACTCGGGGTACGAGCAGTACTTC. It encodes CSALDSGYEQYF.

The J gene is TRBJ2-5, the V gene TRBV2; tentatively, D is TRBD2 (5 bases). V lost 6 bases, J lost 3 bases, and 11 bases lay in between. Germline V gives CDR1 SNHLY, CDR2 FYNNEI. The CDR3 consists of 13 residues. The CDR3 DNA reads as TGTGCCAGCAGACGGGAACTTAAAGAGACCCAGTACTTC. Its protein product is CASRRELKETQYF.

This chain uses TRBV7-2 with TRBJ2-3; a weak D match, TRBD2 (6 bases). Looked up from germline, CDR1 is SGHTA and CDR2 is FQGNSA. Trimming pared 5 bases from V and 4 bases from J, leaving 13 bases between. The CDR3 sequence is 14 residues long. The CDR3 nucleotides are TGTGCCAGCAGCCGGGCGTGGGGGGCAGATACGCAGTATTTT. Its translation: CASSRAWGADTQYF.

J is TRBJ2-2 and V is TRBV5-1, with TRBD1 matching over 9 bases. The CDR3 loop spans 15 amino acids. Germline CDR1 reads SGHRS; CDR2 reads YFSETQ. Unmatched junction bases numbered 6, after V lost 4 bases and J lost 5 bases. The CDR3 region has the DNA TGCGCCAGCAGCAAAACAGGGGGCGAAACCGGGGAGCTGTTTTTT. Translated: CASSKTGGETGELFF.

The chain couples TRBV12-5 to TRBJ1-1; 7 bases are a match to TRBD1. V was clipped by 3 bases and J by 11 bases; unmatched bases: 15. The CDR3 has 15 residues. Germline CDR1 reads LGHNT; CDR2 reads FRNRAP. CDR3 DNA sequence: TGTGCTAGTGGTTTCGACCCGACAGGGACTCGTTATGCTTTCTTT. It codes for CASGFDPTGTRYAFF.

The rearrangement uses TRBV27 and TRBJ2-3; 7 bases agree with TRBD2. The CDR3 length is 16 residues. Unmatched junction bases numbered 10, after V lost 5 bases and J lost 2 bases. CDR1 and CDR2 (germline): MNHEY, SMNVEV (reference sequence). CDR3 sequence reads: CASSVSLAVDTDTQYF. The DNA for the CDR3 is TGTGCCAGCAGTGTAAGTCTAGCGGTAGACACAGATACGCAGTATTTT.

In nucleotides, the CDR3 is TGTGCCAGCTCACCACCTAGGAGGGGTTGGGCTTCTGATCAGCCCCAGCATTTT. Its translation: CASSPPRRGWASDQPQHF. This chain connects TRBV18 to TRBJ1-5, with D tentatively TRBD1 (5 bases). The CDR3 has 18 residues. Germline values: CDR1 KGHSH, CDR2 LQKENI. V lost 0 bases, J lost 5 bases, and 20 bases lay in between.

A note on this clone: This sample includes further DNA sequences coding for the same CDR3. The chain is built from TRBV4-3 and TRBJ2-1; a weak D match, TRBD1 (5 bases). CDR3 length equals 16 residues. In germline, CDR1 is LGHNA, CDR2 YSLEER. Between the trimmed V and J ends, which lost 1 base and 2 bases, there was a span of 12 bases. The CDR3 DNA is TGCGCCAGCAGCCAAGGATCTGGGGCCACCTACAATGAGCAGTTCTTC. The encoded protein is CASSQGSGATYNEQFF.

The chain couples TRBV19 to TRBJ2-7; 8 bases map to TRBD1. The length of the CDR3 is 14 residues. Germline loops: CDR1 LNHDA, CDR2 SQIVND (reference sequence). Trimming removed 3 bases from V and 0 bases from J; junction bases left unmatched: 1. The DNA of the CDR3 is TGTGCCAGTAGTATCACAGGGGGCTCCTACGAGCAGTACTTC. This codes for CASSITGGSYEQYF.